This T cell receptor beta chain was identified in a study of blood T cell repertoires in COVID-19. Whole-study context: The United States, Italy and Spain were the sources of the acute and convalescent COVID-19 samples.

The repertoire was sequenced with immunoSEQ multiplex PCR; TCRdb's copy has only in-frame clones and lacks some. The sample gives roughly 36,000 clones, 94% of which show up once; over 4% is in the top ten. V lost 3 bases to trimming and J lost 4 bases; unmatched junction nucleotides: 4. Germline V CDR1 and CDR2: MGHDK, SYGVNS. The CDR3 loop spans 15 amino acids. Sequencing used peripheral blood. The chain combines TRBV25-1 with TRBJ2-1, with 9 bases lining up with TRBD1. The clonotype was recovered from a human donor with active COVID-19. The donor label of this sample is uncertain. In DNA form, the CDR3 reads TGTGCCAGCAGTGACGGACAGGGGCCGTACAATGAGCAGTTCTTC. Translating gives CASSDGQGPYNEQFF.